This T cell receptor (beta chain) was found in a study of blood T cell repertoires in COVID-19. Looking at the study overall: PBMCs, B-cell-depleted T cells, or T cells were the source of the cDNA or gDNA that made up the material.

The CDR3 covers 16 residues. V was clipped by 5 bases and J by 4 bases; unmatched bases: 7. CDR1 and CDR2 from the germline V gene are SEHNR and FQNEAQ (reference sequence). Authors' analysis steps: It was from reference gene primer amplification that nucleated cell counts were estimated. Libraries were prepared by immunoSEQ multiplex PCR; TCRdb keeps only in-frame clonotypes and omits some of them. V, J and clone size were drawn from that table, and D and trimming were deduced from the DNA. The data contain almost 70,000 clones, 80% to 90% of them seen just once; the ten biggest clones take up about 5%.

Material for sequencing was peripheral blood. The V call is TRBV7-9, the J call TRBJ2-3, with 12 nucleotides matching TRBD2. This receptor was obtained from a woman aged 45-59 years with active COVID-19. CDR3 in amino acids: CASSRTSGKGSDTQYF. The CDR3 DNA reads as TGTGCCAGCAGCCGGACTAGCGGGAAAGGATCAGATACGCAGTATTTT.